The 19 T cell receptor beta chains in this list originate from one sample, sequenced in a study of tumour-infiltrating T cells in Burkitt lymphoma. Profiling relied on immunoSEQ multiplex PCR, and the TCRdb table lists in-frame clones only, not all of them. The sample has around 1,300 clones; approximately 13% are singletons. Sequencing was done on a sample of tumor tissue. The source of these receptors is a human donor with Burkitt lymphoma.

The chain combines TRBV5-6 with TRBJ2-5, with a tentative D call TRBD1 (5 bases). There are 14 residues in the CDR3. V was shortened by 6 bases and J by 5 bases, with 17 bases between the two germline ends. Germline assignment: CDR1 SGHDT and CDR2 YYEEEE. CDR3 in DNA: TGTGCCAGCACCGGAGACAGAGGACGGGAGACCCAGTACTTC. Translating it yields CASTGDRGRETQYF.

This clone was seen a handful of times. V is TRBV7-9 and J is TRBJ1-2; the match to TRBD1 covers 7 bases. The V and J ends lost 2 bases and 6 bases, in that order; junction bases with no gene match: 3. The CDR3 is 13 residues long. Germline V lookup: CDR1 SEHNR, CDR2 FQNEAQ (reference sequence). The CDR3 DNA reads TGTGCCAGCAGCTTACGGGACAGAGATGGCTACACCTTC. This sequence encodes CASSLRDRDGYTF.

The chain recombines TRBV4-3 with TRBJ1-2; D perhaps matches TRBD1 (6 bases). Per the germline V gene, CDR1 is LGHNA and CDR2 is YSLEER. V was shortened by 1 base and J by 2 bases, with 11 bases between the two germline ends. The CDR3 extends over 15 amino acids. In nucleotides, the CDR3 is TGCGCCAGCAGCCAAGGGGGGGCCTTGAACTATGGCTACACCTTC. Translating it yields CASSQGGALNYGYTF.

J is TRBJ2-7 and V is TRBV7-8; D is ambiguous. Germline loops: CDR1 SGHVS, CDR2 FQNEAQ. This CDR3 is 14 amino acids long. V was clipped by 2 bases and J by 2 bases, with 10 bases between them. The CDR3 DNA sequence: TGTGCCAGCAGCTTAAGGGCACAGACCTACGAGCAGTACTTC. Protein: CASSLRAQTYEQYF.

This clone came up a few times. CDR3 in DNA: TGTGCTAGTGGTCGATGGGGCTCTGGAAACACCATATATTTT. This encodes CASGRWGSGNTIYF. V and J are TRBV12-5 and TRBJ1-3; D ambiguous. Germline CDR1 LGHNT, CDR2 FRNRAP. The CDR3 is made up of 14 amino acids. V lost 5 bases and J lost 0, with 8 bases in between. Based on the CDR3 plus reference TRBV12-5 and TRBJ1-3, the full variable domain is DARVTQTPRHKVTEMGQEVTMRCQPILGHNTVFWYRQTMMQGLELLAYFRNRAPLDDSGMPKDRFSAEMPDATLATLKIQPSEPRDSAVYFCASGRWGSGNTIYFGEGSWLTVV.

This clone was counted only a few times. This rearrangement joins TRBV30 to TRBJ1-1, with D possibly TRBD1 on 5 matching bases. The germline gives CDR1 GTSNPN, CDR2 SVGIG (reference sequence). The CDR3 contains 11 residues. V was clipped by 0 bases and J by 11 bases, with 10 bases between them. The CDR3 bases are TGTGCCTGGAGTGTATGGTGGGGGGCTTTCTTT. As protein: CAWSVWWGAFF.

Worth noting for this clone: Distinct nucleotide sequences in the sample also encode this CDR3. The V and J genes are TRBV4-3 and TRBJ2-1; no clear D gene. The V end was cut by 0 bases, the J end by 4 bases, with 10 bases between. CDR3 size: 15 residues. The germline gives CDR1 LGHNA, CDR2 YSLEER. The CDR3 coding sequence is TGCGCCAGCAGCCAAGACGAGGTGGGATACAATGAGCAGTTCTTC. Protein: CASSQDEVGYNEQFF.

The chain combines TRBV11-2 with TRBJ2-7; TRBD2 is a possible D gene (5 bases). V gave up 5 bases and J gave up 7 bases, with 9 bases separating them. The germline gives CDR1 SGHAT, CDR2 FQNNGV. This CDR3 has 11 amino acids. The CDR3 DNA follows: TGTGCCAGCAGCGGGTGGGAGGAGCAGTACTTC. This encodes CASSGWEEQYF. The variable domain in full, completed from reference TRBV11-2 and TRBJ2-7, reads EAGVAQSPRYKIIEKRQSVAFWCNPISGHATLYWYQQILGQGPKLLIQFQNNGVVDDSQLPKDRFSAERLKGVDSTLKIQPAKLEDSAVYLCASSGWEEQYFGPGTRLTVT.

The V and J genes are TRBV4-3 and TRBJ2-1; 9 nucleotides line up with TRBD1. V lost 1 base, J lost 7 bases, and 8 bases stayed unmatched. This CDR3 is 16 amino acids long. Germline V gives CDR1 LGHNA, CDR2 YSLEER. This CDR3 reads CASSQGSDRGKNEQFF. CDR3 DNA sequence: TGCGCCAGCAGCCAAGGTTCGGACAGGGGAAAGAATGAGCAGTTCTTC.

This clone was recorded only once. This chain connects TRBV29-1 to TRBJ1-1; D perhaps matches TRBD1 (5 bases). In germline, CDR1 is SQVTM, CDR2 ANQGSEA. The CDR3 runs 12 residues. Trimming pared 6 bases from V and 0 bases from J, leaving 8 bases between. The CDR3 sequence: CSVETVNTEAFF. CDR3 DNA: TGCAGCGTCGAGACAGTGAACACTGAAGCTTTCTTT.

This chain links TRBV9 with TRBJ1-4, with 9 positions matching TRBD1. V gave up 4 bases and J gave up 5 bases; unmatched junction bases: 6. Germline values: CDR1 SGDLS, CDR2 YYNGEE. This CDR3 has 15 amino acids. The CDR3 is CASSRWDRENEKLFF. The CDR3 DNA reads TGTGCCAGCAGCCGTTGGGACAGGGAAAATGAAAAACTGTTTTTT.

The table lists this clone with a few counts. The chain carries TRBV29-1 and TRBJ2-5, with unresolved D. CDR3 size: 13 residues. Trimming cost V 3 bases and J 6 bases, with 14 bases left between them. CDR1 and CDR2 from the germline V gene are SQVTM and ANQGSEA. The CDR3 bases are TGCAGCGTTGAGGGAACAGTGGAAAAGACCCAGTACTTC. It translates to CSVEGTVEKTQYF.

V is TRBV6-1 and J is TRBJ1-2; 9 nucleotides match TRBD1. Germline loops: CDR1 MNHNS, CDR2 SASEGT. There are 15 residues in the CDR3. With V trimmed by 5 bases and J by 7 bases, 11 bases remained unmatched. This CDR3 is CASSLSRDRVTGYTF. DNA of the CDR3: TGTGCCAGCAGTTTAAGCCGGGACAGGGTTACTGGCTACACCTTC.

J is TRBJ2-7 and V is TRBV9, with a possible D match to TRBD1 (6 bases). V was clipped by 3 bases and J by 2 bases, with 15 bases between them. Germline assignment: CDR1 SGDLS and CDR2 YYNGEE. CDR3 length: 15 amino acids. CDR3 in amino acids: CASSGPGQPAYEQYF. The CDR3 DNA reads TGTGCCAGCAGCGGCCCGGGACAACCAGCCTACGAGCAGTACTTC.

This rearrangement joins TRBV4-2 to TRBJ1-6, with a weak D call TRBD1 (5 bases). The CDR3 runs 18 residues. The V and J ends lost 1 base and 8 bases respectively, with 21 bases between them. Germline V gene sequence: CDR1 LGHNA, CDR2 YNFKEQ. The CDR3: CASSQVLSIGLGDSPLHF. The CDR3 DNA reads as TGTGCCAGCAGCCAAGTTTTGTCGATCGGGCTGGGGGATTCACCCCTCCACTTT.

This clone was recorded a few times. DNA for the CDR3: TGTGCCAGCAGTTACCGGGATGGCGATACGCAGTATTTT. It translates to CASSYRDGDTQYF. The chain links TRBV6-5 to TRBJ2-3, with D possibly matching TRBD2 (5 bases). The CDR3 runs 13 residues. Trimming shortened V by 2 bases and J by 6 bases, and 9 bases separated the two germline ends. Germline V lookup: CDR1 MNHEY, CDR2 SVGAGI.

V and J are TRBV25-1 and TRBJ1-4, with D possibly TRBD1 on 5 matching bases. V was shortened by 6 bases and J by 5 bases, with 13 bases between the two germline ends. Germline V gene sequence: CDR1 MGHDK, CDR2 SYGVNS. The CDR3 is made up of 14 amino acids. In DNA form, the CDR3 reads TGTGCCAGCAGCCAAGACAGAAGCAATGAAAAACTGTTTTTT. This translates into CASSQDRSNEKLFF.

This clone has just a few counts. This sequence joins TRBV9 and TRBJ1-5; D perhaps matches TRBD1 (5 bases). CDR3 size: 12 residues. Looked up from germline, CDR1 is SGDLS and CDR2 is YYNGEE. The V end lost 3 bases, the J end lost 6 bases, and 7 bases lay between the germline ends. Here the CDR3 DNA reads TGTGCCAGCAGCGGTGGGGGTCAGCCCCAGCATTTT. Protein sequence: CASSGGGQPQHF.

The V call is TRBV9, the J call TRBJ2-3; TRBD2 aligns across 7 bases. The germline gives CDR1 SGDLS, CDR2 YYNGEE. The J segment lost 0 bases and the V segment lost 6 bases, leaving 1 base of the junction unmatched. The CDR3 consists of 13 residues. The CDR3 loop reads CASNGGSTDTQYF. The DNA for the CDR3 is TGTGCCAGCAACGGGGGGAGCACAGATACGCAGTATTTT. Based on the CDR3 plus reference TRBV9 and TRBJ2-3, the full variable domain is DSGVTQTPKHLITATGQRVTLRCSPRSGDLSVYWYQQSLDQGLQFLIQYYNGEERAKGNILERFSAQQFPDLHSELNLSSLELGDSALYFCASNGGSTDTQYFGPGTRLTVL.